This T cell receptor (beta chain) is drawn from a study of early T cells in non-severe SARS-CoV-2 infection. This clonotype was recorded at least ten times. Using its own MiXCR run on the 5' RACE reads, TCRdb lists one record per CDR3 protein. The sample consists of tens of thousands of distinct CDR3 sequences, about 10% of them appearing once. The CDR3 contains 15 residues. After removal of 3 bases from V and 7 bases from J, the junction contained 6 bases not matched to a gene. The sequence was collected from an adult who was a healthcare worker with PCR-confirmed SARS-CoV-2 infection or an uninfected control (not recorded which). The V gene is TRBV12-3 or TRBV12-4, the J gene TRBJ2-2, with TRBD2 matching over 9 bases. The source material was whole blood. The CDR3 sequence: CASSLEGLANGELFF. CDR3 in DNA: TGTGCCAGCAGTTTGGAAGGACTAGCGAACGGGGAGCTGTTTTTT.